Listed below are T cell receptor beta chains from one sample, sequenced in a study of shared clonotypes between healthy human individuals. Repertoires were generated with immunoSEQ multiplex PCR, while TCRdb's copy carries only in-frame clones and drops some. The table lists hundreds of thousands of clones, about 98% of them singletons. Sequenced sample: naive CD8+ T cells sorted from blood. These receptor sequences come from a man aged 30-40 years in good health. Both conserved end residues are part of each CDR3. The size entry is marked missing in some rows and otherwise reads once, few, many or a size class.

J	size	V	CDR3
TRBJ1-2	NA	TRBV7-9	CASSLDPGTGPYGYTF
TRBJ2-7	once	TRBV28	CASSSQLAGDPYEQYF
TRBJ2-7	NA	TRBV11-2	CASSPAPYEQYF
TRBJ2-7	NA	TRBV7-9	CASRMFPKAEREGEQYF
TRBJ2-1	NA	TRBV13	CASSARPWDGDEQFF
TRBJ2-7	NA	TRBV10-2	CASKAHLDSYEQYF
TRBJ2-7	NA	TRBV30	CAWTPLTEEQYF
TRBJ2-3	NA	TRBV5-1	CASSFRDSTDTQYF
TRBJ2-7	NA	TRBV27	CASRAKDSLVHEQYF
TRBJ1-2	NA	TRBV4-2	CASSQGRGGGYGYTF
TRBJ2-1	NA	TRBV19	CASSIDYTPNNEQFF
TRBJ2-1	once	TRBV6-1	CAILLATYNEQFF
TRBJ1-1	NA	TRBV4-1	CASSQDAWETEAFF
TRBJ1-3	NA	TRBV10-3	CAISSGTGNTIYF
TRBJ2-7	NA	TRBV25-1	CASSLQSSYEQYF
TRBJ2-1	NA	TRBV11-2	CASSLDLVPGRHNEQFF
TRBJ1-2	NA	TRBV5-6	CASSVPGQGVDYGYTF
TRBJ2-7	NA	TRBV29-1	CSVSLAGGSSYEQYF
TRBJ1-5	NA	TRBV27	CASSPAGRIQPQHF
TRBJ2-7	NA	TRBV5-6	CASSLADTHEQYF
TRBJ2-1	NA	TRBV27	CAIGFNEQFF
TRBJ2-7	NA	TRBV7-6	CASSPSGAGYEQYF
TRBJ1-3	NA	TRBV9	CASSVEWVASGNTIYF
TRBJ2-2	NA	TRBV29-1	CSVELAGVATGELFF
TRBJ2-6	NA	TRBV21-1	CAAAVGIGANVLTF
TRBJ2-1	NA	TRBV5-1	CASSPPGRGSGFDNEQFF
TRBJ2-3	NA	TRBV7-9	CASSLFGYPSTDTQYF
TRBJ2-3	NA	TRBV5-1	CASSLLPGQGALDTQYF